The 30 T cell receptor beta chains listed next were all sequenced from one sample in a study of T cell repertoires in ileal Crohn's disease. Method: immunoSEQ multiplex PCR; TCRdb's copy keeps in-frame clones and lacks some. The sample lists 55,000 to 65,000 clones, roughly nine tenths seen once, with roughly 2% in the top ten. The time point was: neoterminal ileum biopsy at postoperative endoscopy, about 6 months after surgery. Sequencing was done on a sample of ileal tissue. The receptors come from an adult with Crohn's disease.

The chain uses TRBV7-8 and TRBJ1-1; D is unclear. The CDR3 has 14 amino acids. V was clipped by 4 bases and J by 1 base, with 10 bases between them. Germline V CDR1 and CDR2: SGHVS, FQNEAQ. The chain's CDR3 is CASSSPIWNTEAFF. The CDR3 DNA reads TGTGCCAGCAGCTCCCCTATTTGGAACACTGAAGCTTTCTTT.

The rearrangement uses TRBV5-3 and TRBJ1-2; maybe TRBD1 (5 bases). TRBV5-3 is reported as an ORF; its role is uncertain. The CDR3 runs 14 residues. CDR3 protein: CDVPWAGGSAGYTF. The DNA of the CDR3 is TGTGACGTTCCCTGGGCGGGGGGATCTGCTGGCTACACCTTC.

CDR3 loop: CASSRKTETSYEQYF. Here the CDR3 DNA reads TGTGCCAGCAGCCGGAAGACAGAGACCTCCTACGAGCAGTACTTC. The V call is TRBV11-3, the J call TRBJ2-7; TRBD1 might be the D (5 bases). Between the trimmed V and J ends, which lost 5 bases and 0 bases, there was a span of 14 bases. This CDR3 is 15 amino acids long. Germline CDR1 reads SGHNT; CDR2 reads YENEEA. Full variable domain (missing parts from reference TRBV11-3 and TRBJ2-7): EAGVVQSPRYKIIEKKQPVAFWCNPISGHNTLYWYLQNLGQGPELLIRYENEEAVDDSQLPKDRFSAERLKGVDSTLKIQPAELGDSAVYLCASSRKTETSYEQYFGPGTRLTVT.

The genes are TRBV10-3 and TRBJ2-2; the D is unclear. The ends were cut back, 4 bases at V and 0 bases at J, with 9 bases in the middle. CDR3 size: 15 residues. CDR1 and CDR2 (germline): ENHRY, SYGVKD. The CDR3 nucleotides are TGTGCCATCAGTGGGTGGGCCGCGAACACCGGGGAGCTGTTTTTT. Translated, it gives CAISGWAANTGELFF.

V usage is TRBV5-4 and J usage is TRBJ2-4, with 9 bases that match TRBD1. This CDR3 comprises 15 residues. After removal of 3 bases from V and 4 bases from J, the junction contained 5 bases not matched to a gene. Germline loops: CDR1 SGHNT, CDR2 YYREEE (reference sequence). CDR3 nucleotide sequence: TGTGCCAGCAGCTCGGGACAGGGACTAAAAAACATTCAGTACTTC. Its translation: CASSSGQGLKNIQYF.

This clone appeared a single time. The CDR3 spells CASSTRLGALPMNTEAFF. Written as DNA, the CDR3 is TGTGCCAGCAGCACCCGGTTAGGGGCGCTCCCTATGAACACTGAAGCTTTCTTT. The chain combines TRBV5-6 with TRBJ1-1; possibly TRBD1 for D (5 bases). The CDR3 covers 18 residues. With 4 bases removed from V and 0 bases from J, the gap between germline ends came to 22 bases. Per the germline V gene, CDR1 is SGHDT and CDR2 is YYEEEE.

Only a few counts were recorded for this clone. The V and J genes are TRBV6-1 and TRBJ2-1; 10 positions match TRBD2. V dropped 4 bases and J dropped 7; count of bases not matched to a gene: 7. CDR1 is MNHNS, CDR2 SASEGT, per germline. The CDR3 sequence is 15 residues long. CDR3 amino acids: CASSAVAGGANEQFF. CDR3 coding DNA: TGTGCCAGCAGTGCGGTAGCGGGAGGTGCTAATGAGCAGTTCTTC.

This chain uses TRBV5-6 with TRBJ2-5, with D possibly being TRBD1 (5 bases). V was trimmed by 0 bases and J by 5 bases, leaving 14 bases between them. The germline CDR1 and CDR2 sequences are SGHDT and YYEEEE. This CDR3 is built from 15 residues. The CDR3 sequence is CASSLVPRVVETQYF. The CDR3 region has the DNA TGTGCCAGCAGCTTGGTTCCCAGGGTGGTGGAGACCCAGTACTTC.

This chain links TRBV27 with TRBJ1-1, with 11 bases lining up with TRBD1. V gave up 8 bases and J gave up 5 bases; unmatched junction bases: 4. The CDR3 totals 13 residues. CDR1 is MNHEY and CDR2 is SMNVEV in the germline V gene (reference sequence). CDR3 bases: TGTGCCAGCGGGACAGGGGGAACTACTGAAGCTTTCTTT. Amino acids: CASGTGGTTEAFF.

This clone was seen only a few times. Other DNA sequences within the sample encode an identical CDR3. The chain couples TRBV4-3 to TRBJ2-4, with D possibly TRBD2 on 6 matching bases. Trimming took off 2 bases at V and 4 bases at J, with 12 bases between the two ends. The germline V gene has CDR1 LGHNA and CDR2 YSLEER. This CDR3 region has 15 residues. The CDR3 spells CASSQPGTGKNIQYF. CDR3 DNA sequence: TGCGCCAGCAGCCAACCAGGGACTGGTAAAAACATTCAGTACTTC.

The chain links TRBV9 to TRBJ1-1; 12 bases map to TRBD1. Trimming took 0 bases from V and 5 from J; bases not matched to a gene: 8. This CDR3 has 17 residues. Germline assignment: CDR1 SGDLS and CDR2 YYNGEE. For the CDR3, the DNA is TGTGCCAGCAGCGTAGCCGTGGGGGACAGGGGGCAGACTGAAGCTTTCTTT. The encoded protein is CASSVAVGDRGQTEAFF.

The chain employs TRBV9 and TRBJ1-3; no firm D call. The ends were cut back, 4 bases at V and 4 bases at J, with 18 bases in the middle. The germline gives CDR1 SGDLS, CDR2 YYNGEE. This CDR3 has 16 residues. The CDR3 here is CASSPQEPGSGNTIYF. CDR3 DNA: TGTGCCAGCAGCCCCCAAGAACCCGGGTCGGGAAACACCATATATTTT.

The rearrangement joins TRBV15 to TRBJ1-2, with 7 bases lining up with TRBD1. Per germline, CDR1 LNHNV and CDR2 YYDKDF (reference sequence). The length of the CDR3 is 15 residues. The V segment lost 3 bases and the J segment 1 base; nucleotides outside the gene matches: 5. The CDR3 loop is CATSSMDRYNYGYTF. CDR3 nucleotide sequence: TGTGCCACCAGCAGCATGGACAGGTATAACTATGGCTACACCTTC.

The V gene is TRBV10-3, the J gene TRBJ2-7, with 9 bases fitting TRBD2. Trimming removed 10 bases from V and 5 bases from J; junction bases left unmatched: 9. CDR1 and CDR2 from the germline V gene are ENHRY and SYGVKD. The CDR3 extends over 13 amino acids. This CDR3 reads CATQTSGADEQYF. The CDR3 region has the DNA TGTGCCACCCAGACTAGCGGAGCTGACGAGCAGTACTTC.

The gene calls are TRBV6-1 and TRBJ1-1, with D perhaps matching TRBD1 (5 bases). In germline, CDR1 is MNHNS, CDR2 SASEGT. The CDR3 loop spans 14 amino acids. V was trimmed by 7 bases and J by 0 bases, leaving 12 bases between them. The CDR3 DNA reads TGTGCCAGCATCAAGGGGCGAATGAACACTGAAGCTTTCTTT. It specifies CASIKGRMNTEAFF.

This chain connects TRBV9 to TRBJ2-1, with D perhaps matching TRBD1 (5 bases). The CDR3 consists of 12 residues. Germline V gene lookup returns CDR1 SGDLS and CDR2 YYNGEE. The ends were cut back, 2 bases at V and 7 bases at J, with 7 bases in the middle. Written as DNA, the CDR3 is TGTGCCAGCAGCGTCAGGGATAATGAGCAGTTCTTC. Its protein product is CASSVRDNEQFF.

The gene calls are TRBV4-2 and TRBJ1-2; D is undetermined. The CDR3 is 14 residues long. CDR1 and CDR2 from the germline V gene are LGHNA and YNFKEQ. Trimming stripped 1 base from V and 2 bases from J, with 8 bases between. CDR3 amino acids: CASSQVLENYGYTF. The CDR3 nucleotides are TGTGCCAGCAGCCAAGTTTTGGAGAACTATGGCTACACCTTC.

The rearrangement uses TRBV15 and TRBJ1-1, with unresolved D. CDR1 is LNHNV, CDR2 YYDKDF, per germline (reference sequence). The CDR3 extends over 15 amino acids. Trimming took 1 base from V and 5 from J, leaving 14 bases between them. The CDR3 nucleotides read TGTGCCACCAGCAGAGGACCGACGGCGGGGACTGAAGCTTTCTTT. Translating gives CATSRGPTAGTEAFF.

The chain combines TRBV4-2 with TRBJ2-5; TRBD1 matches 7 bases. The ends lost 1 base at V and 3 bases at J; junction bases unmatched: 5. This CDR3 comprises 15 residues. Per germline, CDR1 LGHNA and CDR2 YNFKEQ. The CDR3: CASSQGPTGKETQYF. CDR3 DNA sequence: TGTGCCAGCAGCCAAGGGCCGACAGGGAAAGAGACCCAGTACTTC.

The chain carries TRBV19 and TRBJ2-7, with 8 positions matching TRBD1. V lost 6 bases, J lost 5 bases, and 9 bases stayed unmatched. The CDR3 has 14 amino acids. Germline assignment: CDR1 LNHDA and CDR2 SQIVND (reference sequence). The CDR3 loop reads CASSAGGAHNEQYV. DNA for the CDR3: TGTGCCAGTAGCGCAGGGGGCGCTCATAACGAGCAGTACGTC.

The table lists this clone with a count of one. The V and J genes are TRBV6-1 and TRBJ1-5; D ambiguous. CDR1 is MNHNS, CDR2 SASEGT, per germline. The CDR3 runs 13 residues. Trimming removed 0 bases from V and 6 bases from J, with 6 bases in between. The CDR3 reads CASSEAPGQPQHF. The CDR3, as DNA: TGTGCCAGCAGTGAAGCTCCGGGTCAGCCCCAGCATTTT.

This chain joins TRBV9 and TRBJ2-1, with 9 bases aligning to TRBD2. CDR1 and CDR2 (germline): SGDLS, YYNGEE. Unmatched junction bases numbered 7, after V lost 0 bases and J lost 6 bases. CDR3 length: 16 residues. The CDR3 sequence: CASSVAAGGEFNEQFF. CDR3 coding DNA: TGTGCCAGCAGCGTAGCTGCGGGAGGGGAATTCAATGAGCAGTTCTTC. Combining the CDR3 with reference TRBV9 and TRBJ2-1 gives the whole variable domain DSGVTQTPKHLITATGQRVTLRCSPRSGDLSVYWYQQSLDQGLQFLIQYYNGEERAKGNILERFSAQQFPDLHSELNLSSLELGDSALYFCASSVAAGGEFNEQFFGPGTRLTVL.

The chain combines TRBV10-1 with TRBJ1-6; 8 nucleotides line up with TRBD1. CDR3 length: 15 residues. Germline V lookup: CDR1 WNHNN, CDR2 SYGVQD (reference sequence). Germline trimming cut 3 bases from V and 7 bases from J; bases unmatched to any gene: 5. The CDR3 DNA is TGCGCCAGCAGTGACCCCAGGACAGGGAATTCACCCCTCCACTTT. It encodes CASSDPRTGNSPLHF.

CDR3 region: CASNIQGTNQPQHF. CDR3 DNA sequence: TGTGCCAGCAACATACAGGGGACCAATCAGCCCCAGCATTTT. The chain is built from TRBV2 and TRBJ1-5; TRBD1 matches 7 bases. The CDR3 runs 14 residues. Per germline, CDR1 SNHLY and CDR2 FYNNEI. V was clipped by 7 bases and J by 3 bases; unmatched bases: 6.

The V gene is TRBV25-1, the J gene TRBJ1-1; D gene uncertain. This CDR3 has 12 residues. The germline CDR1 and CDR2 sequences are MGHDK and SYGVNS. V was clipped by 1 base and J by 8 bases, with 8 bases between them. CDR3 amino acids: CASSEWGGEAFF. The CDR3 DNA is TGTGCCAGCAGTGAATGGGGAGGAGAAGCTTTCTTT.

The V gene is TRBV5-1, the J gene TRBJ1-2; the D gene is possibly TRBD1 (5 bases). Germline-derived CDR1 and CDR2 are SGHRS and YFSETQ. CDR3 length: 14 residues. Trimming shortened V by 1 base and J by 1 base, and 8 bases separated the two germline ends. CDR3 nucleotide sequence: TGCGCCAGCAGCTTGACAGGATTTAACTATGGCTACACCTTC. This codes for CASSLTGFNYGYTF.

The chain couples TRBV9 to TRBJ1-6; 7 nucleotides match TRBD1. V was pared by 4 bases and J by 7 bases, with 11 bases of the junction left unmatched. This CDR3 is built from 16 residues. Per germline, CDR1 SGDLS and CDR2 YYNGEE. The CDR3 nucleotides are TGTGCCAGCAGCCACACCACCGGGACAGTGAATTCACCCCTCCACTTT. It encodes CASSHTTGTVNSPLHF.

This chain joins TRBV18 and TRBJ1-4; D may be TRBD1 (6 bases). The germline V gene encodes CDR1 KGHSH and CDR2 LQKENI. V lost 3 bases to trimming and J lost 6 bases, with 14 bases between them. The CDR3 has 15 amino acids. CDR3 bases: TGTGCCAGCTCACCGAATGGCAGGGGTGATGAAAAACTGTTTTTT. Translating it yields CASSPNGRGDEKLFF.

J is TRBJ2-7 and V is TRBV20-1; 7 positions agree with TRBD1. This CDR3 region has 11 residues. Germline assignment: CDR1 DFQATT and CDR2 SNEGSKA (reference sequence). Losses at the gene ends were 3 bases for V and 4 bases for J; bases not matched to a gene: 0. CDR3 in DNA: TGCAGTGCTAGGGGACAGTACGAGCAGTACTTC. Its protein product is CSARGQYEQYF.

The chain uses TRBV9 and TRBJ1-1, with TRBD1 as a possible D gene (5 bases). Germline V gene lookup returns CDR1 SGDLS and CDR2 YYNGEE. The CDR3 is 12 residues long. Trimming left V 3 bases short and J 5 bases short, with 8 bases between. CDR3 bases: TGTGCCAGCAGCGCGGGGGGTACTGAAGCTTTCTTT. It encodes CASSAGGTEAFF. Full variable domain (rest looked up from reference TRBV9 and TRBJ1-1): DSGVTQTPKHLITATGQRVTLRCSPRSGDLSVYWYQQSLDQGLQFLIQYYNGEERAKGNILERFSAQQFPDLHSELNLSSLELGDSALYFCASSAGGTEAFFGQGTRLTVV.